Listed below are T cell receptor beta chains from one sample, sequenced in a study of beta chain features in type 1 diabetes. Produced via immunoSEQ multiplex PCR; TCRdb's table is partial and in-frame only. Of 900,000 or so clones in the sample, 15% to 20% are singletons; the top ten hold 0.02% to 0.025%. The sequenced sample was naive CD4+ T cells from blood. All receptors derive from a woman aged 18-29 years in good health. CDR3s include the opening cysteine and the closing phenylalanine or tryptophan. The D gene is left open where the match is weak. The size of a clone is reported for some rows only, either as once, few or many, or as a class for expanded clones.

few,TRBV6-5,TRBD1,TRBJ1-1,TGTGCCAGCAGTTATGATCCCCGGGACAGGGTCACTGAAGCTTTCTTT,CASSYDPRDRVTEAFF
few,TRBV4-2,-,TRBJ1-2,TGTGCCAGCAGCCAAGAACTGGAGTTCTATGGCTACACCTTC,CASSQELEFYGYTF
-,TRBV11-1,TRBD2,TRBJ2-1,TGTGCCAGCAGCTTGGCGGGGGACAATGAGCAGTTCTTC,CASSLAGDNEQFF
few,TRBV5-4,TRBD2,TRBJ2-7,TGTGCCAGCAGCTTGGGGGCTAGCGGGGTTAACGAGCAGTACTTC,CASSLGASGVNEQYF
few,TRBV4-1,TRBD1,TRBJ1-5,TGCGCCAGCAGCCAAGTTGCAGGGACAGGGTATCAGCCCCAGCATTTT,CASSQVAGTGYQPQHF
few,TRBV19,-,TRBJ1-4,TGTGCCAGTAGCCCGACAGCAACTAATGAAAAACTGTTTTTT,CASSPTATNEKLFF
-,TRBV6-6,-,TRBJ2-1,TGTGCCAGCAGTCGTAGACTAGTCTACAGTGAGCAGTTCTTC,CASSRRLVYSEQFF
-,TRBV7-8,-,TRBJ2-2,TGTGCCAGCAGCCAACAGGGATTGAGCGGCACCGGGGAGCTGTTTTTT,CASSQQGLSGTGELFF
-,TRBV18,TRBD1,TRBJ1-5,TGTGCCAGCTCAAGCCGGGACAGGGGGACCAATCAGCCCCAGCATTTT,CASSSRDRGTNQPQHF
-,TRBV6-5,-,TRBJ2-5,TGTGCCAGCAGCTTACCGGGACATCCGGGGACCCAGTACTTC,CASSLPGHPGTQYF
few,TRBV11-2,TRBD2,TRBJ2-1,TGTGCCAGCAGCGCACCCGGGACTAGCGGTTACAATGAGCAGTTCTTC,CASSAPGTSGYNEQFF
few,TRBV21-1,-,TRBJ1-4,TGTGCCAGCAGGCAGATGAAGGGACAGGGGGGGAATGAAAAACTGTTTTTT,CASRQMKGQGGNEKLFF
-,TRBV18,-,TRBJ2-7,TGTGCCAGCTCCCGAGGACAGCCCTACGAGCAGTACTTC,CASSRGQPYEQYF
few,TRBV5-6,-,TRBJ1-3,TGTGCCAGCAGCGAACAGGGTACAGGAAACACCATATATTTT,CASSEQGTGNTIYF
few,TRBV19,-,TRBJ2-5,TGTGCCAGTAGTAACGCACAGACCCAGTACTTC,CASSNAQTQYF
-,TRBV4-2,-,TRBJ2-3,TGTGCCAGCAGCTTGTTACTCACAGATACGCAGTATTTT,CASSLLLTDTQYF
few,TRBV11-2,-,TRBJ2-7,TGTGCCAGCAGCGCCGGCCAAATTATCTCGTACGAGCAGTACTTC,CASSAGQIISYEQYF
few,TRBV11-2,TRBD1,TRBJ2-5,TGTGCCAGCAGCTTACGCCCTGGACAGGGGATCTCAGAGACCCAGTACTTC,CASSLRPGQGISETQYF
-,TRBV4-3,TRBD1,TRBJ2-7,TGCGCCAGCAGCCAGAATCCGGGACAGGCTTTGAACGAGCAGTACTTC,CASSQNPGQALNEQYF
few,TRBV7-9,TRBD1,TRBJ1-2,TGTGCCAGCAGCCCTAGTCTGCCGGGACAGGGTTTCGTCTATGGCTACACCTTC,CASSPSLPGQGFVYGYTF
-,TRBV7-9,-,TRBJ2-3,TGTGCCAGCAGCTTACAAGGCACAGATACGCAGTATTTT,CASSLQGTDTQYF
few,TRBV28,-,TRBJ2-7,TGTGCCAGCGGCCTAGCGAACGCCTACGAGCAGTACTTC,CASGLANAYEQYF
few,TRBV28,TRBD2,TRBJ2-7,TGTGCCAGCAGGGGAGCGGGAGGTCGCGAGCAGTACTTC,CASRGAGGREQYF
-,TRBV4-3,-,TRBJ2-7,TGCGCCAGCAGCCAAGATGTGGCTAGCGTCGCCTACGAGCAGTACTTC,CASSQDVASVAYEQYF
-,TRBV9,-,TRBJ2-5,TGTGCCAGCAGCGTAGGACTAGTACAAGAGACCCAGTACTTC,CASSVGLVQETQYF
few,TRBV4-3,TRBD2,TRBJ2-1,TGCGCCAGCAGCCAAGTAACTAGCGGGTACCTCTCCTACAATGAGCAGTTCTTC,CASSQVTSGYLSYNEQFF
-,TRBV15,-,TRBJ1-2,TGTGCCACCAGCAGGGGCCAGAATGGCTACACCTTC,CATSRGQNGYTF
few,TRBV6-5,-,TRBJ1-1,TGTGCCAGCAGTTACTTTGTGAACATGAACACTGAAGCTTTCTTT,CASSYFVNMNTEAFF
few,TRBV6-6,-,TRBJ2-7,TGTGCCAGCAGTTACTCGACTGGGCCAGGGATCCACGAGCAGTACTTC,CASSYSTGPGIHEQYF
-,TRBV9,TRBD2,TRBJ2-1,TGTGCCAGCAGCGTAGGGGGACTAGGGTCCTACAATGAGCAGTTCTTC,CASSVGGLGSYNEQFF
-,TRBV6-6,-,TRBJ2-7,TGTGCCAGCAGTTACTCGCAGGAGGCCTACGAGCAGTACTTC,CASSYSQEAYEQYF
-,TRBV2,TRBD1,TRBJ2-1,TGTGCCAGCAAGGGTACAGGGGGCGTGGAGCAGTTCTTC,CASKGTGGVEQFF
-,TRBV4-1,-,TRBJ2-3,TGCGCCAGCAGCCACTCCCCCGGGAGCACAGATACGCAGTATTTT,CASSHSPGSTDTQYF
few,TRBV11-1,TRBD2,TRBJ2-4,TGTGCCAGCAGCTACCTAGCGGGCGGCCAGGGCATTCAGTACTTC,CASSYLAGGQGIQYF
-,TRBV28,-,TRBJ2-5,TGTGCCAGCAACACCCGGGACAAGCAAGAGACCCAGTACTTC,CASNTRDKQETQYF
-,TRBV25-1,-,TRBJ2-2,TGTGCCAGCAGTACCCTAACCGGGGAGCTGTTTTTT,CASSTLTGELFF
-,TRBV19,-,TRBJ2-7,TGTGCCAGTTCCCTAAGTGGGGGTCCCTACGAGCAGTACTTC,CASSLSGGPYEQYF
-,TRBV15,-,TRBJ2-1,TGTGCCACCAGCAGCCCCCTACTCCAGTTCTTC,CATSSPLLQFF
few,TRBV28,TRBD1,TRBJ2-7,TGTGCCAGCAGTGATCCCGCCGGGACAGCACGTTACGAGCAGTACTTC,CASSDPAGTARYEQYF
-,TRBV25-1,-,TRBJ2-5,TGTGCCAGCAGTGAATACTCCCCAGAGACCCAGTACTTC,CASSEYSPETQYF
-,TRBV5-5,TRBD2,TRBJ2-3,TGCGCCAGCAGCGACCGACCCCGGGGACTAGCGGGAGAGACAGATACGCAGTATTTT,CASSDRPRGLAGETDTQYF
few,TRBV6-5,-,TRBJ2-6,TGTGCCAGCAGTATCCTAGGGGCCAACGTCCTGACTTTC,CASSILGANVLTF
few,TRBV14,TRBD2,TRBJ2-7,TGTGCCAGCAGCCAAGTCGGGCTAGCGGGAGCCGAGCAGTACTTC,CASSQVGLAGAEQYF
-,TRBV5-1,-,TRBJ2-1,TGCGCCAGCAGCGTTACCACAGGCCTGGAGCAGTTCTTC,CASSVTTGLEQFF
-,TRBV7-8,-,TRBJ2-7,TGTGCCAGCAGCTCATTCAGAGAGGCCGGCGAGCAGTACTTC,CASSSFREAGEQYF
few,TRBV7-9,-,TRBJ1-5,TGTGCCAGCAGCTTTGATAGGGGCAATGATCAGCCCCAGCATTTT,CASSFDRGNDQPQHF
-,TRBV6-1,TRBD2,TRBJ2-7,TGTGCCTTAGGACTAGCGGCAGGATTCTACGAGCAGTACTTC,CALGLAAGFYEQYF
few,TRBV7-6,-,TRBJ2-5,TGTGCCAGCAGCTTATCTCGAGAGACCCAGTACTTC,CASSLSRETQYF
few,TRBV6-5,TRBD2,TRBJ2-3,TGTGCCAGCAGTTCCCAACTAGCGGGAATCACAGATACGCAGTATTTT,CASSSQLAGITDTQYF
few,TRBV5-5,TRBD2,TRBJ2-1,TGTGCCAGCAGTCCCACCCGTAGCGGGAGACACGTCGGTGAGCAGTTCTTC,CASSPTRSGRHVGEQFF
few,TRBV28,-,TRBJ2-5,TGTGCCGTACAATGGGGGTCACAAGAGACCCAGTACTTC,CAVQWGSQETQYF
-,TRBV7-9,TRBD1,TRBJ2-5,TGTGCCAGCAGTTGGATAGGGACAGAAGAGACCCAGTACTTC,CASSWIGTEETQYF
-,TRBV6-1,TRBD1,TRBJ2-3,TGTGCCAGCACAGGGGGCCCGGCCACAGATACGCAGTATTTT,CASTGGPATDTQYF
-,TRBV20-1,-,TRBJ2-5,TGCAGTGCTAGTTACCAAGAGACCCAGTACTTC,CSASYQETQYF
-,TRBV28,-,TRBJ1-2,TGTGCCAGCAGTTATCTGGGTCGCTATGGCTACACCTTC,CASSYLGRYGYTF
-,TRBV28,-,TRBJ2-7,TGTGCCAGCACGGGGACCCTCCAGACCTACGAGCAGTACTTC,CASTGTLQTYEQYF